This T cell receptor beta chain derives from a study of regulatory T cells in long-lasting Graves disease. CDR3 regions were amplified by Arm-PCR using iRepertoire HTBI primers to build TCR beta libraries. TCRdb itself ran the multiplex PCR reads through MiXCR, one entry per CDR3 protein. The sample consists of a few hundred thousand distinct CDR3 sequences, 14% of them appearing once. This CDR3 is built from 14 residues. Trimming at V came to 4 bases and at J to 6 bases, leaving 6 bases not matched to a gene. Germline CDR1 reads MDHEN; CDR2 reads SYDVKM. Ten or more counts support this clonotype. Time point described: newly diagnosed GD, antithyroid drugs for less than 3 months. Extracted PBMC RNA gave rise to the TCR library. The sample also formed part of further work on T cells in Graves' hyperthyroidism and ophthalmopathy.

The sequence was obtained from a woman in her 50s with Graves disease. The sequencing here drew on peripheral blood mononuclear cells (PBMCs), taken at new diagnosis, from a patient treated with antithyroid drugs. V gene TRBV28 combines with J gene TRBJ1-5; 7 nucleotides match TRBD1. The CDR3 sequence: CASSSSTGSQPQHF. The CDR3 DNA is TGTGCCAGCAGTTCATCGACAGGGAGTCAGCCCCAGCATTTT. Variable domain in full (rest from reference TRBV28 and TRBJ1-5): DVKVTQSSRYLVKRTGEKVFLECVQDMDHENMFWYRQDPGLGLRLIYFSYDVKMKEKGDIPEGYSVSREKKERFSLILESASTNQTSMYLCASSSSTGSQPQHFGDGTRLSIL.